Below are 17 T cell receptor beta chains sequenced from a single sample in a study of blood T cell repertoires in COVID-19. Profiled with immunoSEQ multiplex PCR; TCRdb holds only in-frame clones, not every one. The data show 52,000 or so clones, with around four fifths seen just once and around 2.7% held by the top ten. Sequencing was done on a sample of peripheral blood. These receptors came from a man aged 50 or older with acute or convalescent COVID-19.

The V and J genes are TRBV6-2 or TRBV6-3 and TRBJ1-1; 11 bases align to TRBD1. Germline V gives CDR1 MNHEY, CDR2 SVGEGT. The CDR3 is made up of 15 amino acids. V was pared by 2 bases and J by 5 bases, with 4 bases of the junction left unmatched. The CDR3 loop reads CASSYGDRGLTEAFF. The CDR3 bases are TGTGCCAGCAGTTACGGGGACAGGGGGTTAACTGAAGCTTTCTTT.

This clone has only one observation. V is TRBV27 and J is TRBJ2-3; D is perhaps TRBD1 (5 bases). V gave up 2 bases and J gave up 2 bases, with 11 bases separating them. The CDR3 is made up of 15 amino acids. The germline gives CDR1 MNHEY, CDR2 SMNVEV (reference sequence). As DNA, the CDR3 is TGTGCCAGCAGTTTAAGCAGGGCGAACACAGATACGCAGTATTTT. Translation gives CASSLSRANTDTQYF.

The rearrangement links TRBV5-6 to TRBJ2-1; 7 bases are a match to TRBD1. V was pared by 8 bases and J by 4 bases, with 9 bases of the junction left unmatched. CDR1 is SGHDT, CDR2 YYEEEE, per germline. The CDR3 loop spans 14 amino acids. The CDR3 DNA follows: TGTGCCAGTTTCCCCGGGACAGCGTACAATGAGCAGTTCTTC. As protein: CASFPGTAYNEQFF.

V usage is TRBV29-1 and J usage is TRBJ2-5, with a weak D call TRBD2 (5 bases). CDR3 size: 12 residues. Between the trimmed V and J ends, which lost 8 bases and 8 bases, there was a span of 18 bases. Germline loops: CDR1 SQVTM, CDR2 ANQGSEA. The DNA of the CDR3 is TGCAGCCCCATCAGGACTTCGGCAACCCAGTACTTC. It yields the protein CSPIRTSATQYF.

This clone was detected only a few times. This chain links TRBV30 with TRBJ1-2, with TRBD1 matching over 7 bases. The CDR3 has 13 amino acids. After removal of 8 bases from V and 3 bases from J, the junction contained 9 bases not matched to a gene. Germline V gene data show CDR1 as GTSNPN and CDR2 as SVGIG (reference sequence). In DNA form, the CDR3 reads TGTGCCCTCCGGAGGGGGCAGTACTATGGCTACACCTTC. Encoded protein: CALRRGQYYGYTF.

The chain couples TRBV7-2 to TRBJ2-7; D call uncertain. Between the trimmed V and J ends, which lost 5 bases and 5 bases, there was a span of 13 bases. Per germline, CDR1 SGHTA and CDR2 FQGNSA. The CDR3 sequence is 13 residues long. In nucleotides, the CDR3 is TGTGCCAGCAGCCCCCAGGCTACGGACGAGCAGTACTTC. Its protein product is CASSPQATDEQYF.

The table lists this clone with a few counts. The gene calls are TRBV20-1 and TRBJ2-3; 9 nucleotides line up with TRBD2. Unmatched junction bases numbered 13, after V lost 3 bases and J lost 3 bases. The CDR3 length is 17 residues. The germline V gene has CDR1 DFQATT and CDR2 SNEGSKA (reference sequence). CDR3 sequence: CSASLRVASGETDTQYF. In nucleotides, the CDR3 is TGCAGTGCTAGTTTGCGGGTGGCTAGCGGGGAAACAGATACGCAGTATTTT.

The chain joins TRBV21-1 to TRBJ2-2; TRBD2, the table's D call, lacks a check against the DNA. TRBV21-1 has pseudogene status. CDR3 length: 18 residues. CDR3 loop: CASSKEGVAGVRTGELFF. The CDR3 DNA reads TGTGCCAGCAGCAAAGAGGGGGTAGCGGGAGTTAGGACCGGGGAGCTGTTTTTT.

The chain employs TRBV14 and TRBJ2-3; tentative D call: TRBD2 (7 bases). Germline-derived CDR1 and CDR2 are SGHDN and FVKESK. The CDR3 is made up of 16 amino acids. The V and J ends lost 1 base and 4 bases respectively, with 15 bases between them. CDR3 DNA sequence: TGTGCCAGCAGCCAAGGCCCGGGGGGCGGGGCAGATACGCAGTATTTT. This codes for CASSQGPGGGADTQYF.

The chain recombines TRBV3-1 (or the pseudogene TRBV3-2) with TRBJ2-1; D possibly corresponds to TRBD2 (5 bases). V dropped 6 bases and J dropped 9 bases, with 9 bases sitting between them. Germline V gene lookup returns CDR1 LGHDT and CDR2 YNNKEL (reference sequence). This CDR3 has 11 amino acids. The CDR3 bases are TGTGCCAGCAGTCGCGGGCGTGAGCAGTTCTTC. Translated: CASSRGREQFF.

This clone showed up just a few times. This rearrangement joins TRBV27 to TRBJ2-5, with 8 bases that match TRBD1. There are 15 residues in the CDR3. J gave up 3 bases and V 4 bases, and 7 bases lay outside the gene matches. Germline lookup yields CDR1 MNHEY and CDR2 SMNVEV (reference sequence). Here the CDR3 DNA reads TGTGCCAGCAGTTCAGGGGGCGCTGGGGAAGAGACCCAGTACTTC. Translated, it gives CASSSGGAGEETQYF.

The rearrangement uses TRBV18 and TRBJ1-1; a possible D gene is TRBD1 (6 bases). This CDR3 is built from 18 residues. The ends were cut back, 0 bases at V and 0 bases at J, with 17 bases in the middle. Germline V CDR1 and CDR2: KGHSH, LQKENI. The CDR3 nucleotides are TGTGCCAGCTCACCACCGTCACAGGGAGGGATTATGAACACTGAAGCTTTCTTT. It encodes CASSPPSQGGIMNTEAFF.

This rearrangement joins TRBV4-1 to TRBJ2-3; D might be TRBD2 (5 bases). The CDR3 sequence is 15 residues long. Trimming stripped 4 bases from V and 3 bases from J, with 14 bases between. Germline V gene data show CDR1 as MGHRA and CDR2 as YSYEKL. The CDR3 DNA sequence: TGCGCCAGCAGCCCCGTTGGGAGCGGTACAGATACGCAGTATTTT. This codes for CASSPVGSGTDTQYF.

The chain combines TRBV28 with TRBJ1-5; possibly TRBD1 for D (6 bases). Between the trimmed V and J ends, which lost 1 base and 2 bases, there was a span of 15 bases. Germline CDR1 is MDHEN and CDR2 is SYDVKM. The CDR3 length is 17 residues. The CDR3, as DNA: TGTGCCAGCAGTTTATTTCCAGGGGAAAGCGGCAATCAGCCCCAGCATTTT. Translated: CASSLFPGESGNQPQHF. The whole variable domain, filled in from reference TRBV28 and TRBJ1-5, reads DVKVTQSSRYLVKRTGEKVFLECVQDMDHENMFWYRQDPGLGLRLIYFSYDVKMKEKGDIPEGYSVSREKKERFSLILESASTNQTSMYLCASSLFPGESGNQPQHFGDGTRLSIL.

This chain links TRBV5-1 with TRBJ2-7; D gene uncertain. CDR3 size: 14 residues. V dropped 2 bases and J dropped 0 bases, with 9 bases sitting between them. Per germline, CDR1 SGHRS and CDR2 YFSETQ. Here the CDR3 reads CASSFRENSYEQYF. The CDR3 DNA follows: TGCGCCAGCAGCTTTCGCGAGAACTCCTACGAGCAGTACTTC.

This sequence joins TRBV19 and TRBJ2-6; 7 bases match TRBD1. V lost 4 bases, J lost 1 base, and 1 base stayed unmatched. The CDR3 runs to 15 residues. In germline, CDR1 is LNHDA, CDR2 SQIVND (reference sequence). The chain's CDR3 is CASSKTGSGANVLTF. The CDR3 bases are TGTGCCAGTAGTAAGACAGGGTCTGGGGCCAACGTCCTGACTTTC. The entire variable domain, with the rest obtained from reference TRBV19 and TRBJ2-6, is as follows: DGGITQSPKYLFRKEGQNVTLSCEQNLNHDAMYWYRQDPGQGLRLIYYSQIVNDFQKGDIAEGYSVSREKKESFPLTVTSAQKNPTAFYLCASSKTGSGANVLTFGAGSRLTVL.

The chain couples TRBV2 to TRBJ1-1, with TRBD1 as a possible D gene (5 bases). The CDR3 covers 16 residues. Germline CDR1 reads SNHLY; CDR2 reads FYNNEI. V was clipped by 8 bases and J by 0 bases, with 19 bases between them. CDR3 loop: CASLSVSQGVNTEAFF. For the CDR3, the DNA is TGTGCCAGCCTCTCCGTGAGTCAGGGTGTGAACACTGAAGCTTTCTTT.